The 14 T cell receptor beta chains listed next were all sequenced from one sample in a study of blood T cell repertoires in COVID-19. The protocol was immunoSEQ multiplex PCR, while the TCRdb copy is restricted to in-frame clones and leaves out a portion. The sample records 270,000 or so clones, approximately 90% being singletons. What was sequenced was PBMCs or T cells enriched from blood (not recorded which). All receptors derive from a man in his forties who had been exposed to COVID-19.

The chain has TRBV29-1 and TRBJ2-1, with 9 bases identical to TRBD1. V was clipped by 3 bases and J by 9 bases; unmatched bases: 6. The CDR3 runs to 13 residues. The V gene's germline CDR1 is SQVTM and CDR2 ANQGSEA. Written as DNA, the CDR3 is TGCAGCGTTGAGGACAGGGGAGTTCGTGAGCAGTTCTTC. This sequence encodes CSVEDRGVREQFF.

This clone was counted a few times. The V and J genes are TRBV12-5 and TRBJ2-1; D ambiguous. This CDR3 has 13 amino acids. V lost 2 bases and J 9 bases, leaving 11 bases between the germline ends. CDR1 is LGHNT, CDR2 FRNRAP, per germline. The DNA of the CDR3 is TGTGCTAGTGGTTTGTTCTCTGTTTCTGAGCAGTTCTTC. It encodes CASGLFSVSEQFF.

The chain is built from TRBV3-1 (or the pseudogene TRBV3-2) and TRBJ1-4; D remains unclear. V lost 1 base and J 8 bases, leaving 17 bases between the germline ends. Germline CDR1 is LGHDT and CDR2 is YNNKEL (reference sequence). The CDR3 totals 16 residues. The CDR3 loop is CASSQAGGGGGEKLFF. The CDR3 DNA reads TGTGCCAGCAGCCAAGCAGGAGGCGGCGGCGGAGAAAAACTGTTTTTT.

The chain joins TRBV5-4 to TRBJ1-1; no firm D call. V was shortened by 5 bases and J by 1 base, with 9 bases between the two germline ends. The CDR3 spans 13 residues. Germline CDR1 SGHNT, CDR2 YYREEE (reference sequence). CDR3 sequence (DNA): TGTGCCAGCAGTCTGGCCACGAACACTGAAGCTTTCTTT. Translated: CASSLATNTEAFF.

This rearrangement joins TRBV24-1 to TRBJ2-3; 11 nucleotides match TRBD2. Per the germline V gene, CDR1 is KGHDR and CDR2 is SFDVKD. V lost 5 bases to trimming and J lost 4 bases; unmatched junction nucleotides: 7. The CDR3 spans 16 residues. The CDR3, as DNA: TGTGCCACCAGTGCTCCTAGCGGGAGGATGGCAGATACGCAGTATTTT. It translates to CATSAPSGRMADTQYF.

The chain uses TRBV28 and TRBJ2-5; 8 bases line up with TRBD1. Germline lookup yields CDR1 MDHEN and CDR2 SYDVKM. The CDR3 loop spans 16 amino acids. V gave up 6 bases and J gave up 2 bases; unmatched junction bases: 11. As DNA, the CDR3 is TGTGCCAGCAGCACCTACAGGGGGTCGGGGCAAGAGACCCAGTACTTC. Its protein product is CASSTYRGSGQETQYF. The entire variable domain, with the rest obtained from reference TRBV28 and TRBJ2-5, is as follows: DVKVTQSSRYLVKRTGEKVFLECVQDMDHENMFWYRQDPGLGLRLIYFSYDVKMKEKGDIPEGYSVSREKKERFSLILESASTNQTSMYLCASSTYRGSGQETQYFGPGTRLLVL.

V and J are TRBV6-5 and TRBJ1-2; D is possibly TRBD1 (6 bases). There are 14 residues in the CDR3. Trimming cost V 5 bases and J 5 bases, with 15 bases left between them. The germline CDR1 and CDR2 sequences are MNHEY and SVGAGI. The CDR3 here is CASSPTGSRYGYTF. The CDR3 DNA reads as TGTGCCAGCAGTCCTACAGGGTCCAGGTATGGCTACACCTTC.

This chain uses TRBV6-5 with TRBJ2-7, with D maybe TRBD1 (6 bases). Trimming stripped 1 base from V and 3 bases from J, with 10 bases between. The CDR3 loop spans 14 amino acids. Germline CDR1 is MNHEY and CDR2 is SVGAGI. The CDR3: CASSYLHRDYEQYF. CDR3 DNA: TGTGCCAGCAGTTACTTACACAGGGACTACGAGCAGTACTTC.

The chain links TRBV19 to TRBJ1-1; weak D call: TRBD1 (6 bases). This CDR3 is 13 amino acids long. CDR1 LNHDA and CDR2 SQIVND come from the germline V gene (reference sequence). V gave up 5 bases and J gave up 5 bases, with 12 bases separating them. The CDR3 nucleotides are TGTGCCAGTAGTCCGGACAGTTCTACTGAAGCTTTCTTT. Translating gives CASSPDSSTEAFF.

This chain connects TRBV28 to TRBJ2-2, with 11 bases fitting TRBD2. The CDR3 loop spans 17 amino acids. Germline V gene data show CDR1 as MDHEN and CDR2 as SYDVKM. V lost 5 bases, J lost 2 bases, and 7 bases stayed unmatched. The CDR3 loop reads CASSIMGLADNTGELFF. The CDR3, as DNA: TGTGCCAGCAGTATAATGGGACTAGCGGACAACACCGGGGAGCTGTTTTTT.

V is TRBV6-2 or TRBV6-3 and J is TRBJ1-2, with TRBD1 identical over 7 bases. The CDR3 spans 18 residues. V was clipped by 1 base and J by 2 bases; unmatched bases: 13. Germline CDR1 MNHEY, CDR2 SVGEGT. The CDR3 coding sequence is TGTGCCAGCAGTTACTATCCTCACAGGGGCCTAACGAACTATGGCTACACCTTC. Translated, it gives CASSYYPHRGLTNYGYTF.

The CDR3: CASSLGGDRVDTQYF. CDR3 DNA: TGCGCCAGCAGCTTAGGAGGGGACCGTGTAGATACGCAGTATTTT. This rearrangement joins TRBV5-1 to TRBJ2-3, with D possibly being TRBD2 (6 bases). There are 15 residues in the CDR3. Trimming left V 2 bases short and J 5 bases short, with 15 bases between. CDR1 SGHRS and CDR2 YFSETQ come from the germline V gene.

This chain links TRBV30 with TRBJ2-7; no firm D call. The CDR3 loop spans 15 amino acids. The V gene lost 0 bases and the J gene lost 0 bases, with 12 bases spanning the gap. The V gene's germline CDR1 is GTSNPN and CDR2 SVGIG (reference sequence). Here the CDR3 reads CAWSVAQLSSYEQYF. The CDR3 DNA reads TGTGCCTGGAGTGTAGCACAGCTCAGCTCCTACGAGCAGTACTTC.

The rearrangement joins TRBV18 to TRBJ1-5; unclear D gene. Between the trimmed V and J ends, which lost 5 bases and 5 bases, there was a span of 7 bases. The CDR3 covers 12 residues. Looked up from germline, CDR1 is KGHSH and CDR2 is LQKENI. The CDR3 DNA sequence: TGTGCCAGCTCATCCGGAGATCAGCCCCAGCATTTT. It codes for CASSSGDQPQHF.